This T cell receptor beta chain was obtained from a study of T cell responses to AZD1222 COVID-19 vaccine. Clones were sequenced by immunoSEQ multiplex PCR, and TCRdb holds only the in-frame ones, with some missing. The sample carries 150,000 to 200,000 clones, just over 90% recorded once. There are 16 residues in the CDR3. The V gene's germline CDR1 is KGHDR and CDR2 SFDVKD. Unmatched junction bases numbered 7, after V lost 3 bases and J lost 4 bases. The sample consisted of peripheral blood, taken on day 0 of MenACWY control vaccination. The clonotype comes from an adult in good health. This sequence joins TRBV24-1 and TRBJ2-2; TRBD1 agrees at 7 bases. The CDR3 spells CATSDPTGVGTGELFF. The CDR3 nucleotides are TGTGCCACCAGTGATCCCACAGGGGTTGGCACCGGGGAGCTGTTTTTT.